These 18 T cell receptor beta chains originate from one sample sequenced in a study of tumor-infiltrating lymphocytes in primary liver carcinoma (dated by TCRdb to 2017 to 2019). Blood RNA was extracted from unsorted whole blood with TRIzol reagent; germline DNA came from the DNeasy Blood & Tissue kit. The sequencer listed for this sample is Illumina HiSeq 2500. A constant-region primer and ProtoScript II reverse transcriptase were used to reverse-transcribe TCRbeta-specific cDNA from about 500 ng total RNA. The TCRbeta libraries were prepared through three rounds of nested multiplex PCR following a slightly modified ARM-PCR procedure. Multiplex TRBV1-TRBV30 forward primers and a Cbeta reverse primer were used in the first two PCR rounds, each of which was run for roughly 10 cycles. TCRdb trimmed public reads at Q25 via fastp, called clones via MiXCR and kept in-frame beta chains. Here each entry gathers all rows of one CDR3 protein and keeps the most common genes and DNA. A total of almost 200,000 distinct CDR3 sequences appear in this sample, approximately 64% of them only once. Approximately 6.5% of the sample is taken by the ten largest.

Sequenced material: peripheral blood. The origin of the receptors is a woman aged 55-70 years with primary liver carcinoma and hepatitis B virus infection.

This clonotype was detected only a few times. This chain uses TRBV5-1 with TRBJ2-7, with TRBD1 identical over 8 bases. V dropped 4 bases and J dropped 1; count of bases not matched to a gene: 4. The length of the CDR3 is 14 residues. The germline V gene has CDR1 SGHRS and CDR2 YFSETQ. The CDR3 is CASSTTGGSYEQYF. In DNA, the CDR3 is TGCGCCAGCAGCACAACAGGGGGATCCTACGAGCAGTACTTC.

Many counts were recorded for this clonotype. V is TRBV4-2 and J is TRBJ2-7; D could derive from TRBD1 or TRBD2 (5 bases each). This CDR3 spans 16 amino acids. Per germline, CDR1 LGHNA and CDR2 YNFKEQ. Between the trimmed V and J ends, which lost 0 bases and 4 bases, there was a span of 16 bases. The CDR3 spells CASSQDPKGGTYEQYF. Written as DNA, the CDR3 is TGTGCCAGCAGCCAAGATCCAAAGGGTGGGACGTACGAGCAGTACTTC.

In its sample, this clonotype was seen a few times. V is TRBV29-1 and J is TRBJ1-2; 7 nucleotides agree with TRBD1. The CDR3 totals 13 residues. After removal of 6 bases from V and 4 bases from J, the junction contained 8 bases not matched to a gene. Germline lookup yields CDR1 SQVTM and CDR2 ANQGSEA. The CDR3 sequence: CSVRLGGAYGYTF. CDR3 sequence (DNA): TGCAGCGTCCGATTAGGGGGCGCCTATGGCTACACCTTC. The complete variable domain, with remaining parts taken from reference TRBV29-1 and TRBJ1-2, reads SAVISQKPSRDICQRGTSLTIQCQVDSQVTMMFWYRQQPGQSLTLIATANQGSEATYESGFVIDKFPISRPNLTFSTLTVSNMSPEDSSIYLCSVRLGGAYGYTFGSGTRLTVV.

Concerning this clonotype itself: One base away lies a much larger clone, so this may be a sequencing read error. The chain has TRBV12-3 or TRBV12-4 and TRBJ2-7; D gene uncertain. The CDR3 contains 13 residues. CDR3 protein: CTSSLPPGYEQYF. Written as DNA, the CDR3 is TGTACCAGCAGTTTACCCCCCGGCTACGAGCAGTACTTC.

To note about this clonotype: Possible read error: a much larger clone is one base away. The CDR3 end shows no conserved phenylalanine or tryptophan, and so a read error is likely. It is unclear where the CDR3 begins or ends on the DNA, so no DNA is shown, and the CDR3 is as TCRdb lists it. V is TRBV6-4 and J is TRBJ2-3; TRBD1, the table's D call, was not compared with the DNA. Both ends counted, the CDR3 spans 11 residues. Germline CDR1 is MRHNA and CDR2 is SNTAGT. CDR3 protein: CSSSDTGAGPL.

For this clonotype: Likely a read error: the CDR3 ends without its conserved phenylalanine or tryptophan. This chain joins TRBV11-2 and TRBJ2-7, with D maybe TRBD1 (5 bases). The CDR3 spans 14 residues. Germline CDR1 reads SGHAT; CDR2 reads FQNNGV. The CDR3 DNA reads as TGTGTCAGCAGCTTAGAAGACAGCACCTACGAGCAGTACCTC. This sequence encodes CVSSLEDSTYEQYL.

Details on this clonotype: The CDR3 does not end in the conserved phenylalanine or tryptophan, so this is likely a read error. This chain joins TRBV11-2 and TRBJ1-1, with D possibly matching TRBD1 (5 bases). The CDR3 is 15 residues long. V dropped 1 base and J dropped 0 bases, with 9 bases sitting between them. Germline V gives CDR1 SGHAT, CDR2 FQNNGV. CDR3 loop: CASSLGGRMNTEAFL. CDR3 coding DNA: TGTGCCAGCAGCTTAGGGGGCAGGATGAACACTGAAGCTTTCCTT.

This clonotype has only one observation. At one of its ends the junction is not consistent with the germline gene, which may arise from a read error. The chain joins TRBV11-3 to TRBJ1-1, with 9 bases lining up with TRBD1. CDR3 length: 14 residues. Germline CDR1 reads SGHNT; CDR2 reads YENEEA. CDR3 nucleotide sequence: TGTGCCAGCAGTTCGGACAGGGGATATATTGAAGCCTTCTTT. It encodes CASSSDRGYIEAFF.

This clonotype was counted a single time. V gene TRBV7-9 combines with J gene TRBJ2-7; 8 nucleotides align to TRBD2. This CDR3 region has 14 residues. The V gene end was trimmed by 4 bases and the J gene end by 9 bases; junction bases not matched to a gene: 11. The germline V gene encodes CDR1 SEHNR and CDR2 FQNEAQ (reference sequence). The CDR3 DNA sequence: TGTGCCAGCAGCTCGGTGACTAGCGAGGCCCCGCAGTACTTC. Translated: CASSSVTSEAPQYF.

As for this clonotype: One end of the junction is discordant with germline, which a read error may explain. V gene TRBV11-1 combines with J gene TRBJ2-1; D is unclear. The CDR3 runs 17 residues. CDR1 SGHAT and CDR2 FQDESV come from the germline V gene (reference sequence). CDR3 protein: CASSFTIGPSFYSEQFF. CDR3 sequence (DNA): TGTGCCAGCAGCTTTACTATCGGCCCCTCCTTTTATTCGGAGCAGTTTTTC.

The chain combines TRBV29-1 with TRBJ2-7; a possible D gene is TRBD2 (5 bases). The CDR3 has 14 amino acids. CDR1 and CDR2 from the germline V gene are SQVTM and ANQGSEA. V was cut by 6 bases and J by 5 bases, with 20 bases left in between. The CDR3 sequence is CSVENRGAGDEQYF. The CDR3 DNA reads TGCAGCGTCGAGAATCGGGGTGCCGGCGACGAGCAGTACTTC.

V usage is TRBV7-8 and J usage is TRBJ2-3, with 10 bases aligning to TRBD2. The junction had 16 bases not matched to a gene; V was cut back by 2 bases and J by 11 bases. The germline CDR1 and CDR2 sequences are SGHVS and FQNEAQ. The CDR3 spans 17 residues. As DNA, the CDR3 is TGTGCCAGCAGCTTAATCCCCCGGACTAGCGGAAGATATATGCAGTATTTT. The encoded protein is CASSLIPRTSGRYMQYF.

A note on this clonotype: Since the CDR3 does not end with the conserved phenylalanine or tryptophan, this likely comes from a read error. This chain connects TRBV5-4 to TRBJ1-5; D gene ambiguous. This CDR3 contains 16 residues. Germline V gene sequence: CDR1 SGHNT, CDR2 YYREEE (reference sequence). The germline V and J ends were trimmed by 6 bases and 1 base, with 17 bases remaining between them. This CDR3 is CASNYGGSVSNQPQHL. Here the CDR3 DNA reads TGTGCCAGCAACTACGGCGGGTCGGTAAGCAATCAGCCCCAGCATTTA.

Comments on this clonotype: Possible read error: a much larger clone is one base away. The V gene is TRBV4-1, the J gene TRBJ2-2; 10 nucleotides agree with TRBD2. The CDR3 runs to 16 residues. Per germline, CDR1 MGHRA and CDR2 YSYEKL. J gave up 6 bases and V 0 bases, and 4 bases lay outside the gene matches. DNA of the CDR3: TGCGCCAGCAGCCAAGATCTAGCGGGAGTCCCCGGGGAGCTGTTTTTT. Its protein product is CASSQDLAGVPGELFF.

This rearrangement joins TRBV28 to TRBJ1-5; weak D call: TRBD1 (6 bases). Germline CDR1 MDHEN, CDR2 SYDVKM. The CDR3 consists of 13 residues. Trimming stripped 2 bases from V and 11 bases from J, with 13 bases between. CDR3 protein: CASSLIQGEAQHF. DNA for the CDR3: TGTGCCAGCAGTTTAATACAGGGAGAGGCCCAGCATTTT.

About this clonotype itself: One end of the junction fails to match germline, which may point to a read error. The rearrangement joins TRBV11-3 to TRBJ1-2; D unresolved. CDR1 and CDR2 from the germline V gene are SGHNT and YENEEA. The CDR3 runs to 14 residues. CDR3 sequence reads: CANSLATVLDDYTF. CDR3 sequence (DNA): TGTGCCAACAGCTTAGCGACGGTTCTTGATGACTACACCTTC. The full variable domain, its missing parts supplied by reference TRBV11-3 and TRBJ1-2, is EAGVVQSPRYKIIEKKQPVAFWCNPISGHNTLYWYLQNLGQGPELLIRYENEEAVDDSQLPKDRFSAERLKGVDSTLKIQPAELGDSAVYLCANSLATVLDDYTFGSGTRLTVV.

On this clonotype: A read error may produce the germline difference seen at one junction end. The V call is TRBV29-1, the J call TRBJ2-6; D is possibly TRBD1 (6 bases). This CDR3 has 17 amino acids. Germline lookup yields CDR1 SQVTM and CDR2 ANQGSEA. The CDR3, as DNA: TGCAGCCCAGAGAACAGGGCCCCCGGTTCTGAGGCCAACGTCCTGACTTTC. This sequence encodes CSPENRAPGSEANVLTF.

For this clonotype: A read error may explain this, as a much larger clone is one base away. The chain employs TRBV4-1 and TRBJ1-2, with D possibly matching TRBD1 (5 bases). Germline assignment: CDR1 MGHRA and CDR2 YSYEKL. This CDR3 is built from 18 residues. For the CDR3, the DNA is TGCGTCAGCAGCCAAGGCCATTCGGGGGGTCGACCCCAGTATGGCTACACCTTC. Translated, it gives CVSSQGHSGGRPQYGYTF.